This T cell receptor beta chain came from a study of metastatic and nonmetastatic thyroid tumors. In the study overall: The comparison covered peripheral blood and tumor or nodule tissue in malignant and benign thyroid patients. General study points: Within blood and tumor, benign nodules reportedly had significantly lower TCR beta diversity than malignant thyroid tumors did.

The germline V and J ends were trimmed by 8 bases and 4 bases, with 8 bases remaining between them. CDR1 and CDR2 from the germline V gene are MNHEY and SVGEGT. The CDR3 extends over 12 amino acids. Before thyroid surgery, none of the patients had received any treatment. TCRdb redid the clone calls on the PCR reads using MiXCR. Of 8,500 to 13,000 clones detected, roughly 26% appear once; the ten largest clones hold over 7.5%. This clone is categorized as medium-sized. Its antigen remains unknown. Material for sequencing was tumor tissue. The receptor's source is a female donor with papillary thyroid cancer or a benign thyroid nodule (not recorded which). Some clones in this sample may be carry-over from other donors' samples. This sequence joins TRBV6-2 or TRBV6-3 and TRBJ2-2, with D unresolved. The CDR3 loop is CASSWPTGELFF. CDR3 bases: TGTGCCAGCTCATGGCCCACCGGGGAGCTGTTTTTT.